These 20 T cell receptor beta chains came from one sample sequenced in a study of CD8 T cells in Susac syndrome. Random hexamers served to reverse transcribe about 0.45 to 1 ug RNA. In TCRdb, the immunoSEQ multiplex PCR reads were re-called with MiXCR into one record per CDR3 protein. The sample has tens of thousands of distinct CDR3 sequences; about 92% are singletons. The sample was CD4+ T cells from PBMCs. Receptors originate from a human donor with Susac syndrome.

The CDR3 sequence: CASSLRGTGELFF. The CDR3 nucleotides are TGTGCCAGCAGCCTGAGGGGGACCGGGGAGCTGTTTTTT. The gene calls are TRBV3-1 and TRBJ2-2; tentative D call: TRBD1 (6 bases). The CDR3 is 13 residues long. The V gene's germline CDR1 is LGHDT and CDR2 YNNKEL (reference sequence). V lost 4 bases and J lost 5, with 8 bases in between.

The chain has TRBV7-9 and TRBJ2-6; 8 bases are shared with TRBD1. CDR3 length equals 15 residues. The junction had 7 bases not matched to a gene; V was cut back by 10 bases and J by 2 bases. Looked up from germline, CDR1 is SEHNR and CDR2 is FQNEAQ (reference sequence). This chain's CDR3 is CATGTGNAGANVLTF. The CDR3 DNA is TGTGCCACCGGGACAGGTAACGCTGGGGCCAACGTCCTGACTTTC.

The V call is TRBV7-2, the J call TRBJ1-5, with TRBD1 identical over 11 bases. The ends lost 5 bases at V and 2 bases at J; junction bases unmatched: 5. CDR1 is SGHTA and CDR2 is FQGNSA in the germline V gene. The CDR3 runs to 16 residues. The CDR3, as DNA: TGTGCCAGCAGCCGGACAGGGGGCGGTGGCAATCAGCCCCAGCATTTT. This translates into CASSRTGGGGNQPQHF.

The gene calls are TRBV14 and TRBJ1-5; unclear D gene. Trimming took 0 bases from V and 7 from J, leaving 7 bases between them. The CDR3 is 13 amino acids. CDR1 and CDR2 from the germline V gene are SGHDN and FVKESK. For the CDR3, the DNA is TGTGCCAGCAGCCAAGATTTGTGGCAGCCCCAGCATTTT. Encoded protein: CASSQDLWQPQHF.

CDR3 sequence: CSAGGRSNQPQHF. The DNA of the CDR3 is TGCAGTGCGGGAGGACGTAGCAATCAGCCCCAGCATTTT. The chain recombines TRBV20-1 with TRBJ1-5; D ambiguous. CDR3 length: 13 amino acids. Germline V CDR1 and CDR2: DFQATT, SNEGSKA (reference sequence). With 6 bases removed from V and 0 bases from J, the gap between germline ends came to 9 bases.

V is TRBV12-3 or TRBV12-4 and J is TRBJ1-2; tentatively, D is TRBD1 (5 bases). The CDR3 length is 15 residues. V dropped 3 bases and J dropped 5 bases, with 16 bases sitting between them. In DNA, the CDR3 is TGTGCCAGCAGTTTTAGAGGGGCCCTACAATATGGCTACACCTTC. It encodes CASSFRGALQYGYTF.

The rearrangement joins TRBV3-1 to TRBJ1-3; D is possibly TRBD1 (6 bases). Trimming removed 3 bases at V and 6 bases at J, with 12 bases between. The CDR3 runs 14 residues. CDR1 is LGHDT, CDR2 YNNKEL, per germline (reference sequence). CDR3 in amino acids: CASSQGHQTNTIYF. CDR3 in DNA: TGTGCCAGCAGCCAGGGACACCAAACAAACACCATATATTTT.

This chain connects TRBV18 to TRBJ1-1; D is unresolved. CDR1 is KGHSH and CDR2 is LQKENI in the germline V gene. Trimming took 2 bases from V and 4 from J, leaving 5 bases between them. The CDR3 consists of 12 residues. The CDR3 nucleotides are TGTGCCAGCTCACCAGCGGGCACTGAAGCTTTCTTT. Protein product: CASSPAGTEAFF.

This clonotype was recorded once. Here the CDR3 reads CSGGTGRFGEQYF. The DNA of the CDR3 is TGCAGCGGTGGGACAGGGAGATTCGGAGAGCAGTACTTC. The chain uses TRBV29-1 and TRBJ2-7; 9 bases fit TRBD1. Germline CDR1 is SQVTM and CDR2 is ANQGSEA. Trimming cost V 7 bases and J 7 bases; bases outside gene matches: 11. CDR3 length: 13 residues.

This clonotype was found once. CDR3: CATSRESGRINTQYF. The CDR3 coding sequence is TGTGCCACCAGCAGAGAAAGCGGGAGAATTAATACGCAGTATTTT. The V gene is TRBV15, the J gene TRBJ2-3; 8 nucleotides line up with TRBD2. This CDR3 comprises 15 residues. The germline V gene encodes CDR1 LNHNV and CDR2 YYDKDF (reference sequence). The V and J ends lost 0 bases and 7 bases, in that order; junction bases with no gene match: 6.

This clonotype was seen just once. The V call is TRBV28, the J call TRBJ2-1; 7 positions agree with TRBD2. Trimming removed 3 bases from V and 12 bases from J; junction bases left unmatched: 2. The CDR3 covers 11 residues. The V gene's germline CDR1 is MDHEN and CDR2 SYDVKM. The CDR3 sequence: CASSFGRGQFF. CDR3 in DNA: TGTGCCAGCAGTTTTGGGAGGGGGCAGTTCTTC.

This clonotype was seen more than once but under ten times. V usage is TRBV15 and J usage is TRBJ1-5; D is perhaps TRBD1 (5 bases). The CDR3 has 14 residues. The germline V and J ends were trimmed by 5 bases and 1 base, with 9 bases remaining between them. Germline CDR1 reads LNHNV; CDR2 reads YYDKDF (reference sequence). The CDR3 sequence is CATSWGGSNQPQHF. The CDR3 coding sequence is TGTGCCACCAGCTGGGGGGGAAGCAATCAGCCCCAGCATTTT.

In the case of this clonotype: An end of the junction differs from the germline gene, which may be a read error. J is TRBJ1-4 and V is TRBV7-9; D gene ambiguous. Germline assignment: CDR1 SEHNR and CDR2 FQNEAQ (reference sequence). The CDR3 length is 16 residues. The chain's CDR3 is CASSPPEPSSDEKLSF. The CDR3 DNA is TGTGCCAGCAGCCCACCCGAACCCTCCTCAGATGAAAAACTGTCTTTT.

The chain uses TRBV2 and TRBJ1-2; TRBD1 might be the D (5 bases). CDR3 length: 15 residues. The germline V gene has CDR1 SNHLY and CDR2 FYNNEI. Trimming pared 8 bases from V and 5 bases from J, leaving 21 bases between. The CDR3, as DNA: TGTGCCAGCCTAACTCCCGGGGTGGGGCAGTATGGCTACACCTTC. Its protein is CASLTPGVGQYGYTF.

This clonotype came up once. The J gene is TRBJ2-7, the V gene TRBV5-6; D remains ambiguous. CDR1 and CDR2 from the germline V gene are SGHDT and YYEEEE. V was cut by 1 base and J by 0 bases, with 5 bases left in between. CDR3 length: 13 residues. The CDR3 DNA is TGTGCCAGCAGCTTGCTGAGCTCCTACGAGCAGTACTTC. This sequence encodes CASSLLSSYEQYF.

The chain joins TRBV7-2 to TRBJ2-3; 7 positions match TRBD1. V lost 5 bases to trimming and J lost 4 bases; unmatched junction nucleotides: 6. Germline CDR1 SGHTA, CDR2 FQGNSA. CDR3 size: 14 residues. For the CDR3, the DNA is TGTGCCAGCAGCCTGGACAGGCAGTCAGATACGCAGTATTTT. Translation gives CASSLDRQSDTQYF. Looking up the rest from reference TRBV7-2 and TRBJ2-3 gives the full variable domain: GAGVSQSPSNKVTEKGKDVELRCDPISGHTALYWYRQSLGQGLEFLIYFQGNSAPDKSGLPSDRFSAERTGGSVSTLTIQRTQQEDSAVYLCASSLDRQSDTQYFGPGTRLTVL.

The chain employs TRBV2 and TRBJ2-7; TRBD1 agrees at 10 bases. The V segment lost 6 bases and the J segment 2 bases; nucleotides outside the gene matches: 7. Per germline, CDR1 SNHLY and CDR2 FYNNEI. This CDR3 has 15 amino acids. DNA for the CDR3: TGTGCCAGCAGGGCCGGACAGGGGGTAGCCTACGAGCAGTACTTC. Protein sequence: CASRAGQGVAYEQYF. Combining the CDR3 with reference TRBV2 and TRBJ2-7 gives the whole variable domain EPEVTQTPSHQVTQMGQEVILRCVPISNHLYFYWYRQILGQKVEFLVSFYNNEISEKSEIFDDQFSVERPDGSNFTLKIRSTKLEDSAMYFCASRAGQGVAYEQYFGPGTRLTVT.

The rearrangement links TRBV10-3 to TRBJ2-7; 12 bases are shared with TRBD2. The germline CDR1 and CDR2 sequences are ENHRY and SYGVKD. CDR3 length: 15 amino acids. The trim removed 5 bases at V and 0 bases at J, leaving 2 bases unmatched. The CDR3 is CAISLAGGNSYEQYF. The DNA for the CDR3 is TGTGCCATCAGTCTAGCGGGAGGGAACTCCTACGAGCAGTACTTC.

The chain has TRBV24-1 and TRBJ2-3, with D possibly TRBD1 on 5 matching bases. CDR3 length: 14 residues. CDR1 and CDR2 from the germline V gene are KGHDR and SFDVKD. With 1 base removed from V and 1 base from J, the gap between germline ends came to 5 bases. The CDR3 loop reads CATSDLGGTDTQYF. Here the CDR3 DNA reads TGTGCCACCAGTGATTTAGGGGGCACAGATACGCAGTATTTT.

V is TRBV6-5 and J is TRBJ1-1; TRBD1 is a possible D gene (5 bases). Trimming shortened V by 2 bases and J by 12 bases, and 10 bases separated the two germline ends. The germline V gene has CDR1 MNHEY and CDR2 SVGAGI. The CDR3 contains 11 residues. CDR3 bases: TGTGCCAGCAGTTACAGTAGGGGTACTTTCTTT. Translating it yields CASSYSRGTFF.